These T cell receptor beta chains were read from a single sample in a study of memory CD4+ T cells and cytomegalovirus serostatus. Some clones are missing from TCRdb's copy, which holds only in-frame ones; the method was immunoSEQ multiplex PCR. The top ten hold approximately 0.71% of the sample, which has approximately 52,000 clones, roughly 78% seen once. What was sequenced was memory CD4+ T cells from blood. These TCRs come from an adult in good health and CMV-seronegative. The CDR3 runs from the conserved cysteine through the conserved F or W. The D gene is left open where the match is weak. Clone size is not always given. Where it is, it says once, few, many or a class for expanded clones.

TRBJ1-1,.,TRBD1,TRBV7-2,CASSLTGTASNTEAFF,TGTGCCAGCAGCTTGACTGGGACAGCTTCGAACACTGAAGCTTTCTTT
TRBJ1-2,once,TRBD1,TRBV15,CATSKDRGIGYTF,TGTGCCACCAGCAAGGACAGGGGAATCGGCTACACCTTC
TRBJ2-1,.,TRBD1,TRBV2,CASSKDRAVAYNEQFF,TGTGCCAGCAGTAAAGACAGGGCTGTCGCCTACAATGAGCAGTTCTTC
TRBJ1-2,.,.,TRBV27,CASSFSGQGYYGYTF,TGTGCCAGCAGTTTCAGTGGTCAGGGGTACTATGGCTACACCTTC
TRBJ2-7,.,.,TRBV6-1,CASKRADSGEQYF,TGTGCCAGCAAACGCGCCGACTCGGGGGAGCAGTACTTC
TRBJ2-7,.,.,TRBV19,CASSISRGGYEQYF,TGTGCCAGTAGTATATCTCGAGGGGGCTACGAGCAGTACTTC
TRBJ1-4,.,.,TRBV6-1,CASSIGDTRNEKLFF,TGTGCCAGCAGTATAGGAGATACCCGCAATGAAAAACTGTTTTTT
TRBJ2-3,.,TRBD2,TRBV5-1,CASSSMDSGGSSDTQYF,TGCGCCAGCAGCTCTATGGATAGCGGGGGGTCATCAGATACGCAGTATTTT
TRBJ2-1,.,.,TRBV27,CASSLLGANSYNEQFF,TGTGCCAGCAGTTTACTCGGCGCGAACTCCTACAATGAGCAGTTCTTC
TRBJ2-5,.,.,TRBV5-1,CASLRGPRSQETQYF,TGCGCCAGCCTTCGGGGCCCGAGATCCCAAGAGACCCAGTACTTC
TRBJ2-2,.,.,TRBV7-9,CASSFGPGIGGELFF,TGTGCCAGCAGCTTTGGGCCGGGAATCGGCGGGGAGCTGTTTTTT
TRBJ1-6,.,TRBD1,TRBV18,CASSQSGTGAYNSPLHF,TGTGCCAGCTCACAATCCGGGACAGGGGCCTATAATTCACCCCTCCACTTT
TRBJ2-2,.,.,TRBV27,CASSLYPGELFF,TGTGCCAGCAGTTTATACCCCGGGGAGCTGTTTTTT
TRBJ1-3,.,.,TRBV11-1,CASSRVVGSSLSGNTIYF,TGTGCCAGCAGTCGCGTCGTCGGGTCGTCCCTCTCTGGAAACACCATATATTTT
TRBJ1-1,.,TRBD1,TRBV5-1,CASSRLGQQTEAFF,TGCGCCAGCAGCCGCCTGGGACAGCAAACTGAAGCTTTCTTT
TRBJ2-6,.,TRBD1,TRBV27,CASSQQGRSSGANVLTF,TGTGCCAGCAGCCAACAGGGGCGATCCTCTGGGGCCAACGTCCTGACTTTC
TRBJ1-3,.,.,TRBV11-2,CASSLSSGNTIYF,TGTGCCAGCAGCTTATCCTCTGGAAACACCATATATTTT
TRBJ2-7,.,TRBD2,TRBV6-1,CASSARSGRGASGGAGEQYF,TGTGCCAGCAGTGCTCGCTCCGGCCGGGGAGCTAGCGGGGGGGCGGGCGAGCAGTACTTC
TRBJ2-5,.,TRBD1,TRBV6-5,CASSSRDRGGETQYF,TGTGCCAGCAGTTCCCGGGACAGGGGAGGAGAGACCCAGTACTTC
TRBJ2-3,.,TRBD1,TRBV10-3,CAISEGTGGPFGTDTQYF,TGTGCCATCAGTGAAGGGACAGGGGGCCCCTTTGGCACAGATACGCAGTATTTT
TRBJ1-2,.,.,TRBV5-1,CASTERVGYGYTF,TGCGCCAGCACCGAAAGAGTAGGATATGGCTACACCTTC
TRBJ1-5,.,.,TRBV7-9,CASSLAGGNGNQPQHF,TGTGCCAGCAGCTTAGCGGGGGGCAACGGCAATCAGCCCCAGCATTTT
TRBJ2-3,once,.,TRBV6-5,CASSSVADTQYF,TGTGCCAGCAGTTCGGTTGCAGATACGCAGTATTTT
TRBJ2-2,.,.,TRBV18,CASSPRQNTGELFF,TGTGCCAGCTCACCAAGGCAGAACACCGGGGAGCTGTTTTTT
TRBJ2-5,.,.,TRBV20-1,CSARVQETQYF,TGCAGTGCTAGGGTCCAAGAGACCCAGTACTTC
TRBJ2-2,.,.,TRBV5-1,CASSLAKTVTGELFF,TGCGCCAGCAGCTTGGCCAAGACGGTCACCGGGGAGCTGTTTTTT